These 3 T cell receptor beta chains share one sample of origin, sequenced in a study of blood T cell repertoires in COVID-19. Only in-frame clones appear in the TCRdb table, and some are missing; sequencing was by immunoSEQ multiplex PCR. The table records 150,000 to 200,000 clones, more than 60% of them present only once. The source material was peripheral blood. These receptor sequences come from a man aged 55-75 years with acute or convalescent COVID-19.

The chain is built from TRBV10-1 and TRBJ2-3, with a possible D match to TRBD2 (5 bases). The germline V gene has CDR1 WNHNN and CDR2 SYGVQD (reference sequence). Trimming stripped 2 bases from V and 1 base from J, with 10 bases between. The CDR3 runs to 15 residues. The CDR3 sequence is CASSERNGGTDTQYF. The CDR3 DNA follows: TGCGCCAGCAGTGAGCGGAACGGGGGCACAGATACGCAGTATTTT.

The V gene is TRBV20-1, the J gene TRBJ2-3; 7 bases are a match to TRBD2. The CDR3 is made up of 11 amino acids. CDR1 and CDR2 from the germline V gene are DFQATT and SNEGSKA (reference sequence). V lost 6 bases to trimming and J lost 14 bases; unmatched junction nucleotides: 11. This CDR3 is CSATAGTTAYF. DNA for the CDR3: TGCAGTGCCACGGCCGGGACTACTGCGTATTTT.

This chain uses TRBV29-1 with TRBJ2-2, with D tentatively TRBD1 (6 bases). CDR3 size: 12 residues. Trimming pared 5 bases from V and 6 bases from J, leaving 10 bases between. The germline V gene encodes CDR1 SQVTM and CDR2 ANQGSEA. CDR3 bases: TGCAGCGTTACAGGGTCACCCGGGGAGCTGTTTTTT. As protein: CSVTGSPGELFF.